This TCR beta chain stems from a study of T cells in Graves' hyperthyroidism and ophthalmopathy. With 4 bases clipped from V and 8 bases from J, the junction kept 8 bases outside the gene matches. Germline V gene data show CDR1 as SQVTM and CDR2 as ANQGSEA. The CDR3 is 16 amino acids. This clonotype appeared once. It was considered stable Graves' hyperthyroidism when ophthalmopathy did not progress within 18 months. Aged 18 to 65, the patients had hyperthyroidism that was newly diagnosed and had lasted under 2 months. Out of approximately 10 ml of fresh peripheral blood came the PBMCs. TCR beta CDR3 regions were amplified from RNA. The HTBI primer set drove a first-round RT-PCR of the TCR CDR3. TCRdb fed the multiplex PCR reads into MiXCR, producing one record per CDR3 protein. This table has hundreds of thousands of distinct CDR3 sequences, about a sixth appearing once.

The source is a woman aged 18-29 years with Graves' hyperthyroidism. Sequencing input: blood. The chain links TRBV29-1 to TRBJ2-1, with TRBD2 matching 16 bases. As DNA, the CDR3 is TGCAGCGTTGTCGGGACTAGCGGGAGGGAATACGATGAGCAGTTCTTC. Protein product: CSVVGTSGREYDEQFF.